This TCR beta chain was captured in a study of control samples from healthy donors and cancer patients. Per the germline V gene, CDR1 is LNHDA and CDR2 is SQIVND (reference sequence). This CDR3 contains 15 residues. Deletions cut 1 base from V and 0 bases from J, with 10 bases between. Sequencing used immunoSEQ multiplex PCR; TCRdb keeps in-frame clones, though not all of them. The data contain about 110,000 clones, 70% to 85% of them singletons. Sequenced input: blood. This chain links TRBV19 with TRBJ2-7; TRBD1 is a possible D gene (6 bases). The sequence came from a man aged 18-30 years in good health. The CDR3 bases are TGTGCCAGTAGTATAGGACAGGTCAGCTCCTACGAGCAGTACGTC. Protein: CASSIGQVSSYEQYV.